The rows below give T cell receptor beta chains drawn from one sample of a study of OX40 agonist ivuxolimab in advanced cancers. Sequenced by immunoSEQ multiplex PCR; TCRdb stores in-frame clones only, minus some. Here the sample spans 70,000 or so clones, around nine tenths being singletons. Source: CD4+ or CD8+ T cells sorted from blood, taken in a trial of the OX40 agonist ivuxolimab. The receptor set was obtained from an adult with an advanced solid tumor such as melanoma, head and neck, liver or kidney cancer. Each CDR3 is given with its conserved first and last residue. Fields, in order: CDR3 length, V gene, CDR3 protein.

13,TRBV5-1,CASSLSRNYGYTF
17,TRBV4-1,CASSPRMQRGSSYEQYF
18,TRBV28,CASSFPSGRGGVPKEQYF
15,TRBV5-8,CASSLNGRSGYEAFF
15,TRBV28,CASSPTGANRETQYF
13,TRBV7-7,CASSPGPTYEQYF
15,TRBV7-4,CASSPKGWGGEKLFF
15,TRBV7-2,CASSSGQGANYGYTF
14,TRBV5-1,CASSLAPAADEQFF
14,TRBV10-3,CAISRDYSTDTQYF
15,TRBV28,CASSSGTLSGDIQYF
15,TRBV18,CASSGEGASNQPQHF
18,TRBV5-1,CASSLSREGPIGTDTQYF
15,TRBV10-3,CAISVLAGVDNEQFF
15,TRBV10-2,CASSESGGRGTEAFF
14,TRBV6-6,CASSKDRMRSPLHF
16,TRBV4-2,CASSPFLGGGEPEAFF
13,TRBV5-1,CASSSRTGGEQFF
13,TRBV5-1,CASSGTYQETQYF
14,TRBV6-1,CASSASRRNYGYTF
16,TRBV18,CASSPPWQDSTGELFF
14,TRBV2,CASSRGMDNQPQHF
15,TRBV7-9,CASSLAGTPNQPQHF
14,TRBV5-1,CASSGPGQAREQYF
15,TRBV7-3,CASSLGPGGKYGYTF
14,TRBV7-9,CASSLLGDTGELFF
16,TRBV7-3,CASSIGLAGRGDTQYF
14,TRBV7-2,CASSPGPLRETQYF
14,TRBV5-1,CASSSERIQETQYF
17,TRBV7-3,CASSLGSRITSTDTQYF
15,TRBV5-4,CASSWNPQDKKTQYF
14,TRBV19,CASSVRTGDYGYTF
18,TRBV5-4,CASSLAKVAGDSYNEQFF
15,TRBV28,CASSSGQGGTYEQYF
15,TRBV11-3,CASSRGVAGADEQFF
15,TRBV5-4,CASSLGAPGTYEQYF
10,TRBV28,CASSHYEQYF
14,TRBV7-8,CASSFRTANTEAFF
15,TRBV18,CASSQGQGYTDTQYF
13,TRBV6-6,CASSSWSTGELFF
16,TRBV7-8,CASSLRPGHNTGELFF
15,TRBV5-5,CASSLELGRAGELFF
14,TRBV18,CASSPGTGEETQYF
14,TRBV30,CAWSASSVSGTQYF
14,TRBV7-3,CASSPTGSPGGYTF
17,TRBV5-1,CASSKETGALSTDTQYF
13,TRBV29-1,CSVAGHANTEAFF
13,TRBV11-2,CASNPWGTGELFF
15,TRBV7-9,CASSLVGSMNTEAFF
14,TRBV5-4,CASSLAGIPETQYF
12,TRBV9,CASSLRGDTQYF
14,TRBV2,CASSGTSGRNEQFF